This T cell receptor beta chain is from a study of T cell responses to AZD1222 COVID-19 vaccine. General study findings and limits: Unmutated variant regions are reportedly the target of nearly half of TCRs that are spike-specific.

Trimming shortened V by 1 base and J by 0 bases, and 7 bases separated the two germline ends. The CDR3 loop spans 16 amino acids. The V gene's germline CDR1 is LGHNA and CDR2 YNFKEQ. Assay: immunoSEQ multiplex PCR; the TCRdb copy retains only in-frame clones and omits some. Found here are tens of thousands of clones, roughly 90% of them singletons; the top ten hold 6.9%. This clone was seen a handful of times. Antigen: not known. The chain recombines TRBV4-2 with TRBJ2-6, with TRBD1 as a possible D gene (5 bases). The sample here was peripheral blood, taken 28 days after the second AZD1222 dose. The TCR sequence derives from an adult who received the AZD1222 COVID-19 vaccine. The CDR3 region is CASSQGTNSGANVLTF. CDR3 DNA: TGTGCCAGCAGCCAAGGGACAAACTCTGGGGCCAACGTCCTGACTTTC.